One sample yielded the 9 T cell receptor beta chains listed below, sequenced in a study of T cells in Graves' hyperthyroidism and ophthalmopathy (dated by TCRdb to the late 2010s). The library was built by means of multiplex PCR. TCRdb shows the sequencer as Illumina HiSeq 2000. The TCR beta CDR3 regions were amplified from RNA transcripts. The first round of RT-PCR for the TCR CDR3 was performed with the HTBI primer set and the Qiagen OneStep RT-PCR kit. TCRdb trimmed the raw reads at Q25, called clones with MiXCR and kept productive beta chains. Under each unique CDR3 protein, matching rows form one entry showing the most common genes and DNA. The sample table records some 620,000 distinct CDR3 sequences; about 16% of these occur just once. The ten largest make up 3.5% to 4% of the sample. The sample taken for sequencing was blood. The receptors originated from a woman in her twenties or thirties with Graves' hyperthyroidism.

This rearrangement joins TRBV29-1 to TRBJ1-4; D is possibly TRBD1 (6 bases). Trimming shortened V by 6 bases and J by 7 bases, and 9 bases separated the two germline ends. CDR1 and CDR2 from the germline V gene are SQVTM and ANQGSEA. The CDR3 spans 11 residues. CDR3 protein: CSVLRGEKLFF. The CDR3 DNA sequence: TGCAGCGTGCTCAGGGGTGAAAAACTGTTTTTT.

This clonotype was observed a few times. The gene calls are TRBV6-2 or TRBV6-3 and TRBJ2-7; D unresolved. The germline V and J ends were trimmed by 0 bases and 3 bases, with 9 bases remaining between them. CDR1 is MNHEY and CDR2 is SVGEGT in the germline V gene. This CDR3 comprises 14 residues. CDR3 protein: CASSYSGWNYEQYF. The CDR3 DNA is TGTGCCAGCAGTTACTCCGGCTGGAACTACGAGCAGTACTTC.

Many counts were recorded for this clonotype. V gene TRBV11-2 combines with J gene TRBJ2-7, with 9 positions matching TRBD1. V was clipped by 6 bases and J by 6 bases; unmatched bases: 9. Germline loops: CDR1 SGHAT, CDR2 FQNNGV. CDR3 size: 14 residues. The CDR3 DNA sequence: TGTGCCAGCAGTTACACAGGGGGCACAATCGAGCAGTACTTC. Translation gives CASSYTGGTIEQYF.

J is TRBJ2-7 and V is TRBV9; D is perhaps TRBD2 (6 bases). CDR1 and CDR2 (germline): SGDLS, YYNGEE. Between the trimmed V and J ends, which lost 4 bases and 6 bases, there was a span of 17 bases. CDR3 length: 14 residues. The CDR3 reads CASSLWDSGSEQYF. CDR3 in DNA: TGTGCCAGCAGCCTCTGGGACTCCGGTTCCGAGCAGTACTTC.

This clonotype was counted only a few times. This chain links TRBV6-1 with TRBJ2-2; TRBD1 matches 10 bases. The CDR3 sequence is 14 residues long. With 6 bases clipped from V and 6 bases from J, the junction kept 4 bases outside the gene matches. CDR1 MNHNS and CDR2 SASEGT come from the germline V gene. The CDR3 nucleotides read TGTGCCAGCAGAACCGACAGGGGGCCCGGGGAGCTGTTTTTT. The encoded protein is CASRTDRGPGELFF.

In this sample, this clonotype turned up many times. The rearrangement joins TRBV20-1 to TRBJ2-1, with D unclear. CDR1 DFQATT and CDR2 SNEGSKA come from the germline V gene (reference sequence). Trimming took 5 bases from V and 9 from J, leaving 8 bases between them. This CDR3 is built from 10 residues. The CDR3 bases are TGCAGTGCTCTTAGCCGTGAGCAGTTCTTC. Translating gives CSALSREQFF.

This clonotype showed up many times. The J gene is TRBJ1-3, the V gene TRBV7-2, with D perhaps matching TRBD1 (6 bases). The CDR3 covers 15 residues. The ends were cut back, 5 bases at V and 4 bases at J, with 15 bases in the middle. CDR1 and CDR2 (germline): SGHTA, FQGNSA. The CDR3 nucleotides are TGTGCCAGCAGCCGCGATCAGGGGACCGGAAACACCATATATTTT. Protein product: CASSRDQGTGNTIYF.

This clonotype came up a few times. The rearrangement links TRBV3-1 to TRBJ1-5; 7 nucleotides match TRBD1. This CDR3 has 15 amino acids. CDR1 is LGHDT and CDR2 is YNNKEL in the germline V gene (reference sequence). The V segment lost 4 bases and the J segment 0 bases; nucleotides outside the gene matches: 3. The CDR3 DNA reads TGTGCCAGCAGCCTGGGACAGCTTAGCAATCAGCCCCAGCATTTT. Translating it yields CASSLGQLSNQPQHF.

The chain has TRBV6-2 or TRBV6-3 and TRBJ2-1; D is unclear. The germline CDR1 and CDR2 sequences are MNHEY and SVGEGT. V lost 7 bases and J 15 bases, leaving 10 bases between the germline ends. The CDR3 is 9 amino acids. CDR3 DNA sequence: TGTGCCAGCACAGCGTTACGGTTCTTC. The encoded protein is CASTALRFF.